The TCR beta chain described here comes from a study of shared clonotypes between healthy human individuals. Across the study: CD4 naive cells filled three plates per donor, CD4 memory three, CD8 naive two and CD8 memory one.

In regard to this clone: Antigen unknown.

Naive CD8 populations comprised CD45RO-negative cells positively selected for CCR7, excluding terminally differentiated effector memory CD45RA+ cells. The germline gives CDR1 MDHEN, CDR2 SYDVKM. Trimming removed 5 bases at V and 2 bases at J, with 13 bases between. The CDR3 loop spans 14 amino acids. TCRdb's copy holds only in-frame clones and misses some; the assay was immunoSEQ multiplex PCR. The table lists about 2.1 million clones, more than 85% of them singletons, with approximately 1.7% in the top ten. Overall study findings and caveats: Sorted-subset sequencing, rarefaction showed, was incomplete despite large depth.

The origin of this receptor is a man aged 18 to 30 in good health. Some clones in this sample may be carry-over from other donors' samples. The sequenced sample consisted of naive CD8+ T cells from PBMCs. This rearrangement joins TRBV28 to TRBJ2-7; D possibly corresponds to TRBD2 (6 bases). CDR3 in DNA: TGTGCCAGCAGTCCCCGGCGGGGCCCCTACGAGCAGTACTTC. Protein product: CASSPRRGPYEQYF.